A single sample gave rise to the 32 T cell receptor beta chains below, sequenced in a study of shared clonotypes between healthy human individuals. Using immunoSEQ multiplex PCR, the repertoire was profiled, and TCRdb retains in-frame clones only, with some absent. The data contain about 2.4 million clones, around nine tenths of them seen just once; the ten biggest clones take up around 0.15%. Material for sequencing was naive CD4+ T cells sorted from blood. As for subset: CD45RA+ positively selected. All receptors come from a man in his late teens or twenties in good health.

This clone occurred once. The chain joins TRBV11-2 to TRBJ1-3, with TRBD1 as a possible D gene (5 bases). CDR3 length: 16 amino acids. CDR1 SGHAT and CDR2 FQNNGV come from the germline V gene. V was pared by 5 bases and J by 0 bases, with 14 bases between. The CDR3: CASSLQAVSSGNTIYF. Written as DNA, the CDR3 is TGTGCCAGCAGCCTACAGGCGGTGAGCTCTGGAAACACCATATATTTT.

The CDR3 reads CASSYRGSSSYNEQFF. The CDR3, as DNA: TGTGCCAGCAGTTACCGCGGATCTAGCTCCTACAATGAGCAGTTCTTC. V and J are TRBV6-6 and TRBJ2-1; D unclear. Germline V gives CDR1 MNHNY, CDR2 SVGAGI (reference sequence). V dropped 2 bases and J dropped 0 bases, with 11 bases sitting between them. This CDR3 contains 16 residues.

The chain links TRBV7-9 to TRBJ1-1; D ambiguous. CDR1 is SEHNR and CDR2 is FQNEAQ in the germline V gene (reference sequence). V dropped 0 bases and J dropped 7 bases, with 9 bases sitting between them. The CDR3 loop spans 13 amino acids. CDR3 in amino acids: CASSLAEGVEAFF. As DNA, the CDR3 is TGTGCCAGCAGCTTAGCGGAGGGAGTTGAAGCTTTCTTT.

J is TRBJ2-3 and V is TRBV9, with unresolved D. V lost 2 bases to trimming and J lost 5 bases, with 9 bases between them. The CDR3 has 13 amino acids. Germline-derived CDR1 and CDR2 are SGDLS and YYNGEE. This CDR3 is CASSVLGKDTQYF. Written as DNA, the CDR3 is TGTGCCAGCAGCGTGTTGGGCAAAGATACGCAGTATTTT. The full variable domain, its missing parts supplied by reference TRBV9 and TRBJ2-3, is DSGVTQTPKHLITATGQRVTLRCSPRSGDLSVYWYQQSLDQGLQFLIQYYNGEERAKGNILERFSAQQFPDLHSELNLSSLELGDSALYFCASSVLGKDTQYFGPGTRLTVL.

Of note for this clone: Other DNA sequences of this sample code for an identical CDR3. The chain uses TRBV18 and TRBJ2-5, with D hard to call. This CDR3 has 13 amino acids. CDR1 is KGHSH and CDR2 is LQKENI in the germline V gene. Trimming cost V 2 bases and J 3 bases, with 7 bases left between them. CDR3 nucleotides: TGTGCCAGCTCACCAGGGGTGGAAGAGACCCAGTACTTC. Translated: CASSPGVEETQYF.

The chain employs TRBV30 and TRBJ1-3, with D possibly TRBD1 on 5 matching bases. V lost 3 bases and J 0 bases, leaving 12 bases between the germline ends. Germline loops: CDR1 GTSNPN, CDR2 SVGIG (reference sequence). The CDR3 runs to 15 residues. DNA of the CDR3: TGTGCCTGGAGCCCGGGACCCAGCTCTGGAAACACCATATATTTT. This translates into CAWSPGPSSGNTIYF.

The chain carries TRBV9 and TRBJ2-1; 16 bases agree with TRBD2. The CDR3 length is 20 residues. The trim removed 4 bases at V and 0 bases at J, leaving 10 bases unmatched. Looked up from germline, CDR1 is SGDLS and CDR2 is YYNGEE. The CDR3 DNA follows: TGTGCCAGCAGCACGAGGCCGGGACTAGCGGGGGGGAGCTCCTACAATGAGCAGTTCTTC. It translates to CASSTRPGLAGGSSYNEQFF.

This sequence joins TRBV28 and TRBJ2-1; D ambiguous. Germline CDR1 MDHEN, CDR2 SYDVKM. The CDR3 extends over 14 amino acids. Deletions cut 7 bases from V and 7 bases from J, with 17 bases between. Written as DNA, the CDR3 is TGTGCCAGCATGGTATCCTCAGTAGGGAATGAGCAGTTCTTC. The encoded protein is CASMVSSVGNEQFF.

The chain uses TRBV6-1 and TRBJ2-1; weak D call: TRBD1 (7 bases). The CDR3 length is 14 residues. The germline V and J ends were trimmed by 11 bases and 3 bases, with 17 bases remaining between them. Germline-derived CDR1 and CDR2 are MNHNS and SASEGT. The CDR3 region has the DNA TGTGCCTCGGGGGTCCGGACAGGCTACAATGAGCAGTTCTTC. This sequence encodes CASGVRTGYNEQFF.

The chain couples TRBV6-1 to TRBJ2-2; no firm D call. V was shortened by 4 bases and J by 7 bases, with 1 base between the two germline ends. Germline V CDR1 and CDR2: MNHNS, SASEGT. CDR3 size: 10 residues. Here the CDR3 reads CASSGGELFF. For the CDR3, the DNA is TGTGCCAGCAGTGGCGGGGAGCTGTTTTTT.

J is TRBJ1-4 and V is TRBV4-2; 8 bases map to TRBD1. The CDR3 length is 14 residues. V lost 3 bases, J lost 8 bases, and 5 bases stayed unmatched. The germline V gene encodes CDR1 LGHNA and CDR2 YNFKEQ. CDR3 coding DNA: TGTGCCAGCAGCCATGGACAGGGTAGGGAAAAACTGTTTTTT. It encodes CASSHGQGREKLFF.

A single count supports this clone. The V call is TRBV2, the J call TRBJ2-4; 10 bases fit TRBD2. Germline CDR1 is SNHLY and CDR2 is FYNNEI. There are 17 residues in the CDR3. The V gene end was trimmed by 4 bases and the J gene end by 1 base; junction bases not matched to a gene: 7. In DNA form, the CDR3 reads TGTGCCAGCAGTGCCTCTAGCGGGGGATGGGCCAAAAACATTCAGTACTTC. Amino acids: CASSASSGGWAKNIQYF.

The chain carries TRBV28 and TRBJ2-7; no reliable D call. The CDR3 consists of 15 residues. V was clipped by 4 bases and J by 0 bases, with 13 bases between them. In germline, CDR1 is MDHEN, CDR2 SYDVKM. CDR3 protein: CASSSLGSNSYEQYF. The CDR3 nucleotides are TGTGCCAGCAGTTCCCTTGGCAGCAACTCCTACGAGCAGTACTTC.

The chain couples TRBV30 to TRBJ1-4; TRBD1 might be the D (5 bases). V lost 3 bases to trimming and J lost 5 bases, with 13 bases between them. This CDR3 contains 14 residues. Germline CDR1 reads GTSNPN; CDR2 reads SVGIG (reference sequence). CDR3 in amino acids: CAWRTGTKNEKLFF. As DNA, the CDR3 is TGTGCCTGGAGGACCGGGACTAAGAATGAAAAACTGTTTTTT.

The chain uses TRBV20-1 and TRBJ2-1; 7 positions match TRBD2. V shed 4 bases, J shed 8 bases, and the junction held 2 bases outside the gene matches. Per germline, CDR1 DFQATT and CDR2 SNEGSKA (reference sequence). CDR3 length equals 11 residues. The CDR3 DNA is TGCAGTGCTAACCGGGGGGATGAGCAGTTCTTC. Its translation is CSANRGDEQFF.

The V and J genes are TRBV4-3 and TRBJ2-2; the D gene is possibly TRBD1 (5 bases). Germline values: CDR1 LGHNA, CDR2 YSLEER. The germline V and J ends were trimmed by 0 bases and 1 base, with 9 bases remaining between them. This CDR3 has 16 amino acids. The chain's CDR3 is CASSQERGQNTGELFF. For the CDR3, the DNA is TGCGCCAGCAGCCAAGAACGAGGACAGAACACCGGGGAGCTGTTTTTT.

Turning to this clone: Additional DNA sequences in this sample encode the identical CDR3. This chain connects TRBV27 to TRBJ1-5; D is ambiguous. Germline CDR1 is MNHEY and CDR2 is SMNVEV (reference sequence). Trimming left V 3 bases short and J 2 bases short, with 8 bases between. This CDR3 has 14 amino acids. This CDR3 is CASSFWGGNQPQHF. CDR3 nucleotides: TGTGCCAGCAGTTTTTGGGGAGGCAATCAGCCCCAGCATTTT.

This chain uses TRBV6-1 with TRBJ1-3, with 7 bases that match TRBD1. With 4 bases clipped from V and 6 bases from J, the junction kept 3 bases outside the gene matches. In germline, CDR1 is MNHNS, CDR2 SASEGT. The CDR3 spans 13 residues. The CDR3 is CASSGGGENTIYF. In nucleotides, the CDR3 is TGTGCCAGCAGTGGAGGGGGCGAAAACACCATATATTTT.

The genes are TRBV4-1 and TRBJ2-1, with D unresolved. CDR3 size: 16 residues. Per germline, CDR1 MGHRA and CDR2 YSYEKL. The V end was cut by 1 base, the J end by 0 bases, with 10 bases between. In nucleotides, the CDR3 is TGCGCCAGCAGCCAAGGTCAACGGGTCTCCTACAATGAGCAGTTCTTC. Translating gives CASSQGQRVSYNEQFF.

The rearrangement joins TRBV25-1 to TRBJ1-5, with TRBD1 as a possible D gene (5 bases). V dropped 0 bases and J dropped 4 bases, with 7 bases sitting between them. CDR3 size: 14 residues. Germline CDR1 and CDR2: MGHDK and SYGVNS. CDR3 sequence: CASSEYRVNQPQHF. In DNA, the CDR3 is TGTGCCAGCAGTGAATACAGGGTTAATCAGCCCCAGCATTTT.

V gene TRBV5-1 combines with J gene TRBJ2-2; the D is unclear. CDR3 length: 15 amino acids. Between the trimmed V and J ends, which lost 0 bases and 1 base, there was a span of 7 bases. Germline CDR1 is SGHRS and CDR2 is YFSETQ. CDR3 nucleotides: TGCGCCAGCAGCTTGGGCGCCCAGAACACCGGGGAGCTGTTTTTT. Amino acid sequence: CASSLGAQNTGELFF.

In the case of this clone: At the DNA level, this CDR3 is encoded by other sequences in the same sample as well. The rearrangement links TRBV4-1 to TRBJ2-5; D may be TRBD1 (5 bases). Trimming stripped 1 base from V and 5 bases from J, with 8 bases between. There are 13 residues in the CDR3. Germline assignment: CDR1 MGHRA and CDR2 YSYEKL. The CDR3 region is CASSQGPGETQYF. The CDR3 coding sequence is TGCGCCAGCAGCCAAGGGCCAGGGGAGACCCAGTACTTC.

A word on this clone: An end of the junction does not agree with germline; a read error may underlie this. V and J are TRBV6-1 and TRBJ2-1, with D possibly being TRBD2 (5 bases). The CDR3 has 16 residues. Germline CDR1 reads MNHNS; CDR2 reads SASEGT. This CDR3 is CASSEAGIGVYSEQFF. The CDR3 DNA reads as TGTGCCAGCAGTGAAGCGGGGATCGGGGTGTACAGTGAGCAGTTCTTC.

This rearrangement joins TRBV5-1 to TRBJ2-5; 7 bases are a match to TRBD1. V gave up 4 bases and J gave up 4 bases; unmatched junction bases: 7. The CDR3 has 14 residues. Germline V CDR1 and CDR2: SGHRS, YFSETQ. The chain's CDR3 is CASSRDRERETQYF. CDR3 in DNA: TGCGCCAGCAGCCGCGACAGGGAACGAGAGACCCAGTACTTC. Full variable domain (rest looked up from reference TRBV5-1 and TRBJ2-5): KAGVTQTPRYLIKTRGQQVTLSCSPISGHRSVSWYQQTPGQGLQFLFEYFSETQRNKGNFPGRFSGRQFSNSRSEMNVSTLELGDSALYLCASSRDRERETQYFGPGTRLLVL.

The chain links TRBV5-1 to TRBJ1-4; TRBD1 might be the D (6 bases). V shed 1 base and J shed 5 bases, with 12 bases lying between them. The CDR3 loop spans 15 amino acids. CDR1 SGHRS and CDR2 YFSETQ come from the germline V gene. The CDR3, as DNA: TGCGCCAGCAGCTTGAACCAGGGGATGAATGAAAAACTGTTTTTT. The encoded protein is CASSLNQGMNEKLFF.

The rearrangement joins TRBV30 to TRBJ2-3; TRBD2 aligns across 8 bases. The trim removed 3 bases at V and 0 bases at J, leaving 5 bases unmatched. Germline values: CDR1 GTSNPN, CDR2 SVGIG (reference sequence). The CDR3 spans 15 residues. CDR3 nucleotides: TGTGCCTGGAGCCTAACTAGCGGAAGCACAGATACGCAGTATTTT. Protein: CAWSLTSGSTDTQYF.

Points on this clone: Other DNA sequences in this sample translate to the same CDR3. The CDR3 here is CASSARTSQETQYF. DNA for the CDR3: TGTGCCAGCAGTGCAAGGACTAGCCAAGAGACCCAGTACTTC. This rearrangement joins TRBV2 to TRBJ2-5; 7 positions match TRBD2. The CDR3 spans 14 residues. Germline values: CDR1 SNHLY, CDR2 FYNNEI. Trimming removed 4 bases from V and 1 base from J; junction bases left unmatched: 3.

CDR3 residues: CASSYSSPERANIQYF. In DNA form, the CDR3 reads TGTGCCAGCAGTTACTCGAGCCCCGAAAGGGCAAACATTCAGTACTTC. The chain has TRBV6-5 and TRBJ2-4; D not certain. This CDR3 region has 16 residues. Germline V gene data show CDR1 as MNHEY and CDR2 as SVGAGI. V was clipped by 0 bases and J by 6 bases, with 15 bases between them.

The chain couples TRBV30 to TRBJ2-7; possible D gene TRBD1, 5 bases. Trimming left V 5 bases short and J 3 bases short, with 14 bases between. The CDR3 sequence is 13 residues long. Germline assignment: CDR1 GTSNPN and CDR2 SVGIG (reference sequence). For the CDR3, the DNA is TGTGCCTGGGGGGCAAGGATAAGCTACGAGCAGTACTTC. This codes for CAWGARISYEQYF.

The gene calls are TRBV28 and TRBJ2-2; D not certain. V was shortened by 5 bases and J by 5 bases, with 9 bases between the two germline ends. This CDR3 region has 13 residues. The germline V gene encodes CDR1 MDHEN and CDR2 SYDVKM. CDR3 DNA sequence: TGTGCCAGCAGTGACCCCATTACCGGGGAGCTGTTTTTT. It is translated as CASSDPITGELFF.

This clone came up once. The genes are TRBV4-1 and TRBJ1-4, with a weak D call TRBD1 (5 bases). Germline V CDR1 and CDR2: MGHRA, YSYEKL. This CDR3 contains 13 residues. Trimming removed 11 bases from V and 5 bases from J, with 15 bases in between. The chain's CDR3 is CAGLAGGNEKLFF. The CDR3 DNA follows: TGCGCCGGTTTAGCCGGGGGGAATGAAAAACTGTTTTTT.

The chain combines TRBV25-1 with TRBJ2-7; D remains unclear. Germline loops: CDR1 MGHDK, CDR2 SYGVNS. Trimming took off 6 bases at V and 5 bases at J, with 11 bases between the two ends. The CDR3 length is 12 residues. The CDR3 nucleotides read TGTGCCAGCAGCCCCAGGCTCGACGAGCAGTACTTC. Translation: CASSPRLDEQYF.